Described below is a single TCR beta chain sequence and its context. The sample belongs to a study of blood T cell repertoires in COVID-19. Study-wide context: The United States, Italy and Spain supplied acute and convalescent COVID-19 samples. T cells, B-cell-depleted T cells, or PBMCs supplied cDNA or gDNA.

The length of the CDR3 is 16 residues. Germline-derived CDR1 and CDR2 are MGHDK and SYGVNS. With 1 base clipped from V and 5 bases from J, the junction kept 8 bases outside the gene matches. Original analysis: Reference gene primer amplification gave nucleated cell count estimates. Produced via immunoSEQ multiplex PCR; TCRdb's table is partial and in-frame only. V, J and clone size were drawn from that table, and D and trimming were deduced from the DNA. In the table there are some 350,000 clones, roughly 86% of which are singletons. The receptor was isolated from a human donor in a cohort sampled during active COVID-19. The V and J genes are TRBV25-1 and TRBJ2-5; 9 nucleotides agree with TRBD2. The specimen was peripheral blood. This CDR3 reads CASSEWSGGLWETQYF. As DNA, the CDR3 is TGTGCCAGCAGTGAATGGAGCGGGGGGCTGTGGGAGACCCAGTACTTC.